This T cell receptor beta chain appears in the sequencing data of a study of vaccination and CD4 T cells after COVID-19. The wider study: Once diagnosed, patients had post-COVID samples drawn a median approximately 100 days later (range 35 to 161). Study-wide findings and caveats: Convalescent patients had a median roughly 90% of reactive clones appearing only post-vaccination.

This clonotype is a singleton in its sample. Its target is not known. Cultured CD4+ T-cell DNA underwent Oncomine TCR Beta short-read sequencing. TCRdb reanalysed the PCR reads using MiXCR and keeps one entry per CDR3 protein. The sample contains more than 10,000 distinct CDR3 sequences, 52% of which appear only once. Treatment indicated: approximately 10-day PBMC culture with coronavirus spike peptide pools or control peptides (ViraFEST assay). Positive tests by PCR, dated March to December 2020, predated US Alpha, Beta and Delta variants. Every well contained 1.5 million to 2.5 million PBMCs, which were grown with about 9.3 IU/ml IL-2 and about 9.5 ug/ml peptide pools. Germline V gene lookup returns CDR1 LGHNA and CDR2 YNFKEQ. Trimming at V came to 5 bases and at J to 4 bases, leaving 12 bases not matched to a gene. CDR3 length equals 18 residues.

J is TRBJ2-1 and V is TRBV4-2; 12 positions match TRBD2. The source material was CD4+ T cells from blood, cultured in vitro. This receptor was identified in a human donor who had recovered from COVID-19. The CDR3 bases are TGTGCCAGCAGCTTAACAAAGGGGCTAGCGGGAGGGTACAATGAGCAGTTCTTC. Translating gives CASSLTKGLAGGYNEQFF.